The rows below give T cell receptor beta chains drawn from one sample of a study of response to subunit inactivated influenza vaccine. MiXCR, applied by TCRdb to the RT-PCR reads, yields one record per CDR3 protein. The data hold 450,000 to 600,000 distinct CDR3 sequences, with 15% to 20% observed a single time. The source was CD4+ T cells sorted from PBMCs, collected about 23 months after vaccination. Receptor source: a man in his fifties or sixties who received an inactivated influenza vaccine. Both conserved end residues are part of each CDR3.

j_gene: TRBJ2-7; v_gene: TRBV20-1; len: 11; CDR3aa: CSASDRNKQYF
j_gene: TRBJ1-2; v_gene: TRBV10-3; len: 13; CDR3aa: CAITNPDKHGYTF
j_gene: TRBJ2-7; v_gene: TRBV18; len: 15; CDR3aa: CASSPRQGGTYEQYF
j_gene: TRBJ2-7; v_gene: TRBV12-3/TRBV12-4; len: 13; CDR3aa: CASRLVGAYEQYF
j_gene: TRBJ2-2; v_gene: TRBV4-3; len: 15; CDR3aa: CASSQESSISGELFF
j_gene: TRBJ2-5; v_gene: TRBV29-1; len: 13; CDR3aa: CSVRRGHQETQYF
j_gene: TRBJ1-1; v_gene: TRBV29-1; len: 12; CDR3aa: CSVPGLNTEAFF
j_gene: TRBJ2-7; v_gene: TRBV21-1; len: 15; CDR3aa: CASSKVPRDSYEQYF
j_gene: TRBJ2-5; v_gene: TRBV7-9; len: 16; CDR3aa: CASSLVAASYQETQYF
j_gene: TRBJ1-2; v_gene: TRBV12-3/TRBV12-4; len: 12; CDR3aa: CASRKTLHGYTF
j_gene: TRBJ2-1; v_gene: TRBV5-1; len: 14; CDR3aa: CASSREGDYNEQFF
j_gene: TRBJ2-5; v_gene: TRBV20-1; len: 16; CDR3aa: CSATARDRGNGETQYF
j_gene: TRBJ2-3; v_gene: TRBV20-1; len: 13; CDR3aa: CSASMAIWDTQYF
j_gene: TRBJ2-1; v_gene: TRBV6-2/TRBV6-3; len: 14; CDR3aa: CASNPTGFSNEQFF
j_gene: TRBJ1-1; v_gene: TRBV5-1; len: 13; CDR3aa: CASSSYRNTEAFF
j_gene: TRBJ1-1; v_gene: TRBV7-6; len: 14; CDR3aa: CASSPSQTNTEAFF
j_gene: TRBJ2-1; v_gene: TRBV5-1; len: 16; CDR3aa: CASSLAASGTYNEQFF
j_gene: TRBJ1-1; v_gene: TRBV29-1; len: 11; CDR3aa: CSVTLSTEAFF
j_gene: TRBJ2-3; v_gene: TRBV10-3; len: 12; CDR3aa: CAIRGGADTQYF
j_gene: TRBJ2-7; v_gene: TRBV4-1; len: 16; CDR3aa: CASSQDTWQGAYEQYF
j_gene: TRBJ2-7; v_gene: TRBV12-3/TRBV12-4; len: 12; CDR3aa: CASSYTFYEQYF
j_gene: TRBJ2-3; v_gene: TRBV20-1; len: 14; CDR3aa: CSASGGSVLDTQYF
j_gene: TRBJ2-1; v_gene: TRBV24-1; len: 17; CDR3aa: CATSDPTSGTTYNEQFF